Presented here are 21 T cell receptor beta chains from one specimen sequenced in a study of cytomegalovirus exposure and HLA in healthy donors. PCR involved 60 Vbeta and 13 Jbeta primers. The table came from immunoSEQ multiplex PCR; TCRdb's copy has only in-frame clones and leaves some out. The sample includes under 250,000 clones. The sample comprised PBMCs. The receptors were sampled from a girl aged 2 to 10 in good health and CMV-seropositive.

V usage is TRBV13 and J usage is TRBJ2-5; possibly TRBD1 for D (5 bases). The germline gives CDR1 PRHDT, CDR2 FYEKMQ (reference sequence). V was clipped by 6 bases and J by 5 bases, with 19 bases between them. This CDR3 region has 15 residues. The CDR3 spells CASSPGQGARETQYF. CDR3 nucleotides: TGTGCCAGCAGTCCCGGGCAGGGTGCGAGGGAGACCCAGTACTTC.

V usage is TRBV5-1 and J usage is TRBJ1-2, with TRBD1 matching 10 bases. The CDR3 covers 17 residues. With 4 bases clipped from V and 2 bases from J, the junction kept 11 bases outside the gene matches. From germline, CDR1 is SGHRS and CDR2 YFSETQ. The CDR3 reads CASSLSGTGVGNYGYTF. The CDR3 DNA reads TGCGCCAGCAGCCTGTCCGGGACAGGGGTTGGAAACTATGGCTACACCTTC.

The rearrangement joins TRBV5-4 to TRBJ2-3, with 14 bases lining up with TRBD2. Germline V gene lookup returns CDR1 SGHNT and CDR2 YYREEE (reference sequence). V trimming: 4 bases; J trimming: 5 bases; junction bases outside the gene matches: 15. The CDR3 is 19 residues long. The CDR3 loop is CASSPRGTSGSLGGDTQYF. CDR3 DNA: TGTGCCAGCAGCCCACGGGGGACTAGCGGGAGTTTAGGTGGAGATACGCAGTATTTT.

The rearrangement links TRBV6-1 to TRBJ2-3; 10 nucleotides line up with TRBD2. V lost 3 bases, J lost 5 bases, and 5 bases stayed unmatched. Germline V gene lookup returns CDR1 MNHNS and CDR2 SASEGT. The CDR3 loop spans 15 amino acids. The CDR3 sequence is CASSEVAGGGDTQYF. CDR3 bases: TGTGCCAGCAGTGAGGTAGCGGGAGGTGGAGATACGCAGTATTTT.

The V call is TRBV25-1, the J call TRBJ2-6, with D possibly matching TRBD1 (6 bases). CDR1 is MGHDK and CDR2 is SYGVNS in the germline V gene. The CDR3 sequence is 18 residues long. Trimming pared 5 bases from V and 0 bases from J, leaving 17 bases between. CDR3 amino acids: CASSPPGSGVSGANVLTF. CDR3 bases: TGTGCCAGCAGTCCCCCGGGTTCAGGGGTCTCTGGGGCCAACGTCCTGACTTTC.

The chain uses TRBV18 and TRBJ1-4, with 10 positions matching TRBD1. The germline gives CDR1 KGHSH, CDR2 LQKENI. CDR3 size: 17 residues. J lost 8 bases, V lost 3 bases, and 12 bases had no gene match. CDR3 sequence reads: CASSPGTGALRVEKLFF. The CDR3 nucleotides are TGTGCCAGCTCACCCGGGACAGGGGCCCTCAGAGTGGAAAAACTGTTTTTT.

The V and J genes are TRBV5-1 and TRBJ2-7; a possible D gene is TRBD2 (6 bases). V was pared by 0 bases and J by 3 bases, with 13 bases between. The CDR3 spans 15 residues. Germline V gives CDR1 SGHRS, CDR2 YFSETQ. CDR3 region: CASSLATGVIYEQYF. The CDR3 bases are TGCGCCAGCAGCTTGGCCACGGGAGTGATCTACGAGCAGTACTTC.

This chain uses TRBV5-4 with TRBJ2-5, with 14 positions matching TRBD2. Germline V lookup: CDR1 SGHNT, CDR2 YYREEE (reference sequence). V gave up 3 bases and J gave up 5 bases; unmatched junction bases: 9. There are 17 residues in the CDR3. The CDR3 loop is CASSSGGTSGSMETQYF. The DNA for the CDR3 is TGTGCCAGCAGCTCTGGCGGGACTAGCGGGAGTATGGAGACCCAGTACTTC.

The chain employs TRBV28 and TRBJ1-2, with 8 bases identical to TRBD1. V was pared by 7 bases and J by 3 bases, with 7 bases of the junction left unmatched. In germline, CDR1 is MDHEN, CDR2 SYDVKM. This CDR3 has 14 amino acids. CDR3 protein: CASNSRQGHYGYTF. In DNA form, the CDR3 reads TGTGCCAGCAACTCACGACAGGGGCACTATGGCTACACCTTC.

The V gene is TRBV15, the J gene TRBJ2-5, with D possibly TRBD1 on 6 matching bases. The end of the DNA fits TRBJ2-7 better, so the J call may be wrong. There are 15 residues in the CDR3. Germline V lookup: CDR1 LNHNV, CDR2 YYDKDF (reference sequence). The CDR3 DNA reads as TGTGCCACCAGCAGAGATATGGGACAATACAACGAGCAGTACTTC. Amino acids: CATSRDMGQYNEQYF.

CDR3 nucleotides: TGTGCCAGCAGCTCCCCGGGACAGGTCACTGAAGCTTTCTTT. Encoded protein: CASSSPGQVTEAFF. V usage is TRBV28 and J usage is TRBJ1-1; TRBD1 agrees at 8 bases. V trimming: 6 bases; J trimming: 4 bases; junction bases outside the gene matches: 7. There are 14 residues in the CDR3. The V gene's germline CDR1 is MDHEN and CDR2 SYDVKM.

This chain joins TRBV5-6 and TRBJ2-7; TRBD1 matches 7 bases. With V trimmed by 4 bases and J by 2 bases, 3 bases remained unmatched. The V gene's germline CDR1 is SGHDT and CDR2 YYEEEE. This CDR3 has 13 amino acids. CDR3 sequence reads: CASSQGTAYEQYF. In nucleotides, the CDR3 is TGTGCCAGCAGCCAGGGGACAGCCTACGAGCAGTACTTC.

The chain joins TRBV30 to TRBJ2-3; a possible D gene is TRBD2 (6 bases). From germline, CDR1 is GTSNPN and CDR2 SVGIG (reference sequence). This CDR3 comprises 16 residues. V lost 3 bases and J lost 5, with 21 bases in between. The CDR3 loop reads CAWRSSAYHLGDTQYF. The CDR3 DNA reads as TGTGCCTGGAGATCTAGCGCCTATCATCTGGGAGATACGCAGTATTTT.

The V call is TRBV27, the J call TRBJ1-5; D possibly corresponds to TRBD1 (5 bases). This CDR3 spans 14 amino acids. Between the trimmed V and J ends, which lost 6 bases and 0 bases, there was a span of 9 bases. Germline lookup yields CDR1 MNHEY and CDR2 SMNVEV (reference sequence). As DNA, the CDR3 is TGTGCCAGCAGGCCAGGGTATAGCAATCAGCCCCAGCATTTT. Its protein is CASRPGYSNQPQHF.

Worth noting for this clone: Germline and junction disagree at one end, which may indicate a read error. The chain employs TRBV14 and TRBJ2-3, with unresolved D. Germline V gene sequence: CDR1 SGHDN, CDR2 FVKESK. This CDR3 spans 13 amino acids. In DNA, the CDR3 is TGTGCCTGCAGCATAACACCCCCAGATACGCAGTATTTT. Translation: CACSITPPDTQYF.

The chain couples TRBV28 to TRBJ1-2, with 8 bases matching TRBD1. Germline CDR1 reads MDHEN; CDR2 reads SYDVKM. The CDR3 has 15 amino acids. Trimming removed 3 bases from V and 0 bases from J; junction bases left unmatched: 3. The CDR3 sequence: CASSLTGAPNYGYTF. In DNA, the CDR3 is TGTGCCAGCAGTTTGACAGGGGCTCCTAACTATGGCTACACCTTC.

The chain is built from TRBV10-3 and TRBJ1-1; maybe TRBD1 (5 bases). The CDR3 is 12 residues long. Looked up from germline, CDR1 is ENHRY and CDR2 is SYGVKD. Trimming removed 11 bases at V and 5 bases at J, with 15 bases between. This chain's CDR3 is CAGGRGSTEAFF. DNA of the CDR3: TGTGCCGGGGGGAGGGGCTCTACTGAAGCTTTCTTT.

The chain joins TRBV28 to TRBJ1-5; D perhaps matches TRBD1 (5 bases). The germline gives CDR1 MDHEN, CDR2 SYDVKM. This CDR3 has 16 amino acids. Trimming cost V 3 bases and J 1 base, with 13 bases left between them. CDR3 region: CASSFISGGSNQPQHF. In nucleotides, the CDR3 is TGTGCCAGCAGTTTTATCTCCGGGGGGAGCAATCAGCCCCAGCATTTT.

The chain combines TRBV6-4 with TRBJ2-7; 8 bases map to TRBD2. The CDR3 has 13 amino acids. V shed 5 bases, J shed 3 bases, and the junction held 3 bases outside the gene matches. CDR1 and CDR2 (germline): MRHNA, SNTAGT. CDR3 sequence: CASSREGGYEQYF. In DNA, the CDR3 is TGTGCCAGCAGTCGGGAGGGAGGCTACGAGCAGTACTTC.

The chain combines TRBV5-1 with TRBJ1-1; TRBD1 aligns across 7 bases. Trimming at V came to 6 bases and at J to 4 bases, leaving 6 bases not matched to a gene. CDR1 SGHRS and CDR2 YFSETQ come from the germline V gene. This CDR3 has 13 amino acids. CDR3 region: CASKDRLATEAFF. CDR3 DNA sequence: TGCGCCAGCAAGGACAGGTTGGCCACTGAAGCTTTCTTT.

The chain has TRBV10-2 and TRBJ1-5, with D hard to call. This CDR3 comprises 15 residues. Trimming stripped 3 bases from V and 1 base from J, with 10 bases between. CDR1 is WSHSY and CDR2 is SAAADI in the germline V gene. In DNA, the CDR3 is TGCGCCAGCAGTGACGGTAGATCCAGCAATCAGCCCCAGCATTTT. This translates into CASSDGRSSNQPQHF.